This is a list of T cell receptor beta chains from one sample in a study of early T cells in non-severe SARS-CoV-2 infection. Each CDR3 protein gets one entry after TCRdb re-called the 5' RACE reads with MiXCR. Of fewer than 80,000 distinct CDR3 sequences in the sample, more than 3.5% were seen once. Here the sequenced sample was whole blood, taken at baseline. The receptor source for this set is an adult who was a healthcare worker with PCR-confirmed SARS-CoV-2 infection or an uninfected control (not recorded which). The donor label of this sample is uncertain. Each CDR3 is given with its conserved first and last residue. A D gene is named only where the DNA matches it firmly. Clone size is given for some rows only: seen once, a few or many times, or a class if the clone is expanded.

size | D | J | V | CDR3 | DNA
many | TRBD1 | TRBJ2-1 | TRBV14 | CASSHPGGSNEQFF | TGTGCCAGCAGCCATCCAGGGGGTAGCAATGAGCAGTTCTTC
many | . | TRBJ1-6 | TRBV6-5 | CASSYSTSSYNSPLHF | TGTGCCAGCAGTTACAGCACTAGCTCCTATAATTCACCCCTCCACTTT
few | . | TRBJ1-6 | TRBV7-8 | CASSLVGQASSYNSPLHF | TGTGCCAGCAGCTTAGTTGGTCAGGCGAGCTCCTATAATTCACCCCTCCACTTT
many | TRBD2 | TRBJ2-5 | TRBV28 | CASIPGGEGETQYF | TGTGCCAGCATCCCTGGGGGGGAGGGCGAGACCCAGTACTTC
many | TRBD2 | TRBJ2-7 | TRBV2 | CASRGLAGLLRYEQYF | TGTGCCAGCAGAGGACTAGCGGGGTTGCTCCGGTACGAGCAGTACTTC
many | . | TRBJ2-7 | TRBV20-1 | CSAPDSASYEQYF | TGCAGTGCTCCGGACAGTGCGTCCTACGAGCAGTACTTC
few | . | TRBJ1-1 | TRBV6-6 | CASSMGARTEAFF | TGTGCCAGCAGTATGGGGGCTAGAACTGAAGCTTTCTTT
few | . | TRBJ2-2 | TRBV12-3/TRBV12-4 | CASSLTSRYTGELFF | TGTGCCAGCAGTCTGACATCTCGTTATACCGGGGAGCTGTTTTTT
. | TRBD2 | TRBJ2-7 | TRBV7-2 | CASSTGLAGVYEQYF | TGTGCCAGCAGCACGGGACTAGCGGGGGTATACGAGCAGTACTTC
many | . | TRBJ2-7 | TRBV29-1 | CSVEVGNSYEQYFGPGTREQYF | .
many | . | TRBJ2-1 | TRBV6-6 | CASSYGIRPSSYNEQFF | TGTGCCAGCAGTTACGGGATCAGGCCTAGCTCCTACAATGAGCAGTTCTTC
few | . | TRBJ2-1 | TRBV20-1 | CSARFRVNEQFF | TGCAGTGCTAGATTCAGGGTCAATGAGCAGTTCTTC
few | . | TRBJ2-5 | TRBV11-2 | CASSLNRETQYF | TGTGCCAGCAGCTTAAACAGAGAGACCCAGTACTTC
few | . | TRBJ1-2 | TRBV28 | CASSPRGPYGYTF | TGTGCCAGCAGCCCCCGCGGTCCCTATGGCTACACCTTC
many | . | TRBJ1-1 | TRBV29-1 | CSVADIEAFF | TGCAGCGTGGCCGATATTGAAGCTTTCTTT
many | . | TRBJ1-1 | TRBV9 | CASSPTDSRADTEAFF | TGTGCCAGCAGCCCAACGGACAGCCGGGCCGACACTGAAGCTTTCTTT
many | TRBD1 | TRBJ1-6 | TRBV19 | CASSSTGQGMSSPLHF | TGTGCCAGTAGTTCTACGGGACAGGGTATGAGTTCACCCCTCCACTTT
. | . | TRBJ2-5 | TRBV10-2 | CASSGRGETQYF | TGCGCCAGCAGCGGTAGAGGGGAGACCCAGTACTTC
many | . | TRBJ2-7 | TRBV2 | CASSTGIIYEQYF | TGTGCCAGCTCAACCGGGATTATCTACGAGCAGTACTTC
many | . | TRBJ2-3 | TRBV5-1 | CASSLVGDTQYF | TGCGCCAGCAGCTTGGTTGGAGATACGCAGTATTTT
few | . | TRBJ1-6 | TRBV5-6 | CASSLLIADSPLHF | TGTGCCAGCAGCTTGTTAATCGCCGATTCACCCCTCCACTTT
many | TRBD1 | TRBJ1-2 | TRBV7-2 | CASSLQQGVNYGYTF | TGTGCCAGCAGCTTACAACAGGGGGTTAACTATGGCTACACCTTC
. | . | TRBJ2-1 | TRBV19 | CASSIGGNEQFF | TGTGCCAGTAGTATAGGGGGAAATGAGCAGTTCTTC
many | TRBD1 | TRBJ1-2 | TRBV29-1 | CSALGTGDYGYTF | TGCAGCGCCCTCGGGACAGGGGACTATGGCTACACCTTC
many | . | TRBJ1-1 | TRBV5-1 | CASSLGRDPLSEAFF | TGCGCCAGCAGCTTGGGCCGGGACCCCCTTTCTGAAGCTTTCTTT
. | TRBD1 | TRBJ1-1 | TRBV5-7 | CASSLIQGATEAFF | TGTGCCAGCAGCTTGATCCAGGGGGCAACTGAAGCTTTCTTT
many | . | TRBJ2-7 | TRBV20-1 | CSARLIGLHEQYF | TGCAGTGCTAGATTGATAGGGTTGCACGAGCAGTACTTC
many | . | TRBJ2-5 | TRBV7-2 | CASSLGWTQQETQYF | TGTGCCAGCAGCTTGGGCTGGACACAGCAAGAGACCCAGTACTTC
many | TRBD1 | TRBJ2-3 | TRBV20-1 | CSARGDRADTQYF | TGCAGTGCTAGAGGAGACAGGGCCGATACGCAGTATTTT
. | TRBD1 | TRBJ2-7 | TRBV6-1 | CASSDIVTGSYEQYF | TGTGCCAGCAGTGATATAGTGACAGGGAGCTACGAGCAGTACTTC
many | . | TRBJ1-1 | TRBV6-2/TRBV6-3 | CASSYLGSNTEAFF | TGTGCCAGCAGTTACTTGGGTTCGAACACTGAAGCTTTCTTT
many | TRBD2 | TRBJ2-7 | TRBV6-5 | CASSYVPGSGGSYEQYF | TGTGCCAGCAGTTACGTCCCCGGGAGCGGGGGGTCCTACGAGCAGTACTTC
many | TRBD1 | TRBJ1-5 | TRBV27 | CASSLSGTTGAGNQPQHF | TGTGCCAGCAGTTTATCCGGCACTACAGGGGCGGGCAATCAGCCCCAGCATTTT
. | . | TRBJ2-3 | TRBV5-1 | CASTMNTDTQYF | TGCGCCAGCACCATGAACACAGATACGCAGTATTTT
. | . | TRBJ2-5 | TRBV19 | CASSKRARNQETQYF | TGTGCCAGTTCTAAACGGGCTCGAAACCAAGAGACCCAGTACTTC
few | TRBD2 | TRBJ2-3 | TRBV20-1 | CSASHERGENTQYF | TGCAGTGCTTCCCATGAGCGGGGCGAGAATACGCAGTATTTT
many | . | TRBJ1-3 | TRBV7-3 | CASSSTGSGNTIYF | TGTGCCAGCAGCTCAACAGGGAGTGGAAACACCATATATTTT
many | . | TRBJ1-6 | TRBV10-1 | CASSENYNSPLHF | TGCGCCAGCAGTGAGAACTATAATTCACCCCTCCACTTT
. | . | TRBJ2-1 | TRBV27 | CASSHQWITSLSNEQFF | TGTGCCAGCAGTCACCAATGGATAACCTCCTTAAGCAATGAGCAGTTCTTC
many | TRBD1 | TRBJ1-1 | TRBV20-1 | CSADRTGTEAFF | TGCAGTGCCGACCGGACAGGGACTGAAGCTTTCTTT
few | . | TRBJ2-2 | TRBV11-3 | CASSLLANTGELFF | TGTGCCAGCAGCCTACTAGCGAACACCGGGGAGCTGTTTTTT
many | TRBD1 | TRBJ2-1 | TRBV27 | CASSLFGVGDRTYNEQFF | TGTGCCAGCAGTTTATTCGGGGTGGGGGACAGGACTTACAATGAGCAGTTCTTC
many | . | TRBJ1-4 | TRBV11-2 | CASRQTGPDAKLFF | TGTGCCAGCAGGCAGACAGGACCGGATGCAAAACTGTTTTTT
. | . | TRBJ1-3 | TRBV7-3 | CASSSGLGNTIYF | TGTGCCAGCAGCTCAGGTCTGGGAAACACCATATATTTT
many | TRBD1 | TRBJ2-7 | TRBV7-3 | CASSLRSTGRDEQYF | TGTGCCAGCAGCTTAAGGTCGACAGGGCGGGACGAGCAGTACTTC
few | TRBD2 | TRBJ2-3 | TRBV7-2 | CASSLVAGTSGGRNTQYF | TGTGCCAGCAGCTTAGTGGCCGGGACTAGCGGGGGGAGAAATACGCAGTATTTT
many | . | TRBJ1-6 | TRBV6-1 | CASAEYGRLAPLHF | TGTGCCAGCGCAGAATATGGCAGGTTGGCACCCCTCCACTTT
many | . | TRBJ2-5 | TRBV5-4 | CASSLEGLSEETQYF | TGTGCCAGCAGCTTGGAAGGTCTATCGGAAGAGACCCAGTACTTC
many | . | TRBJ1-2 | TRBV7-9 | CASSLVSVNYGYTF | TGTGCCAGCAGCTTAGTTTCCGTTAACTATGGCTACACCTTC
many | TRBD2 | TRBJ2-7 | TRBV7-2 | CASSFWLTGTTYEQYF | TGTGCCAGCAGCTTTTGGTTAACCGGGACTACCTACGAGCAGTACTTC
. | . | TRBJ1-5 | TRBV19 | CASSYRVDQPQHF | TGTGCCAGTAGTTACCGCGTCGACCAGCCCCAGCATTTT
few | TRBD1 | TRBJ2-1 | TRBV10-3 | CAISESGGFGSEQFF | TGTGCCATCAGTGAATCAGGGGGCTTTGGTAGTGAGCAGTTCTTC
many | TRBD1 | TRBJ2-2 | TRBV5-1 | CASSSTGDTGELFF | TGCGCCAGCAGCTCGACAGGGGACACCGGGGAGCTGTTTTTT